This TCR beta chain was observed in a study of control samples from healthy donors and cancer patients. This clone was seen only once. Germline loops: CDR1 GTSNPN, CDR2 SVGIG (reference sequence). Trimming removed 2 bases from V and 2 bases from J; junction bases left unmatched: 5. The CDR3 consists of 15 residues. Only in-frame clones appear in the TCRdb table, and some are missing; sequencing was by immunoSEQ multiplex PCR. The sample consists of 150,000 to 200,000 clones, about 86% of them appearing once. This chain joins TRBV30 and TRBJ2-1; 8 bases match TRBD2. Source material: blood. The TCR sequence derives from a woman between 25 and 40 years old in good health. The CDR3 protein is CAWSPRGGAYNEQFF. In DNA form, the CDR3 reads TGTGCCTGGAGTCCACGGGGGGGGGCCTACAATGAGCAGTTCTTC.